A selection of T cell receptor beta chains follows, all from one sample in a study of T cell clonotyping in hematopoietic cell transplantation. The protocol was immunoSEQ multiplex PCR, while the TCRdb copy is restricted to in-frame clones and leaves out a portion. The sample carries about 4,600 clones, 77% recorded once. The input for sequencing was peripheral blood mononuclear cells, taken 100 days after allogeneic stem cell transplant. The receptors shown here come from a female patient between 50 and 59 years old who had an allogeneic stem cell transplant from an unrelated donor, so the T cells may come from the graft donor. Some clones in this sample may be carry-over from other donors' samples. Both conserved end residues are part of each CDR3. The D gene is left open where the match is weak. The size entry is marked missing in some rows and otherwise reads once, few, many or a size class.

j_call d_call v_call clone_size cdr3_nt cdr3_aa
TRBJ1-1 . TRBV25-1 medium-sized TGTGCCAGCAGTGAAACTGGGCTTTCTGAAGCTTTCTTT CASSETGLSEAFF
TRBJ1-2 . TRBV7-9 . TGTGCCAGCAGCTCGACAGCGGACTATGGCTACACCTTC CASSSTADYGYTF
TRBJ1-1 . TRBV5-4 . TGTGCCAGCAGCTTGGTGGGTGTCACTGAAGCTTTCTTT CASSLVGVTEAFF
TRBJ2-7 . TRBV7-9 . TGTGCCAGCAGCCCCCGGGACACAATTGGCTACGAGCAGTACTTC CASSPRDTIGYEQYF
TRBJ1-2 . TRBV6-6 . TGTGCCAGCAGCCCCCTCCGGGCGGGGAACTATGGCTACACCTTC CASSPLRAGNYGYTF
TRBJ2-1 . TRBV2 few TGTGCCAGCAAGGGGGGTAGTAATGAGCAGTTCTTC CASKGGSNEQFF
TRBJ2-7 . TRBV9 . TGTGCCAGCAGCGTAGCAAGCGCCCACGAGCAGTACTTC CASSVASAHEQYF
TRBJ1-4 . TRBV2 once TGTGCCAGCTCGCTGCAGGGGCTACTGGAGGAAAAACTGTTTTTT CASSLQGLLEEKLFF
TRBJ1-2 TRBD1 TRBV2 . TGTGCCAGCAGTGGTGGGACAGAGAATGGCTACACCTTC CASSGGTENGYTF
TRBJ2-3 . TRBV4-1 . TGCGCCAGCAGCCAGGCAGATACGCAGTATTTT CASSQADTQYF
TRBJ2-3 TRBD2 TRBV6-1 . TGTGCCAGCAGTGAAACGCGGGGGAGTTTCACAGATACGCAGTATTTT CASSETRGSFTDTQYF